This T cell receptor beta chain derives from a study of CD8 T cells in ankylosing spondylitis. For this clonotype: Its cognate antigen is unknown.

Preparation of TCR beta libraries was done by quantitative 5'-RACE with molecular barcodes. One entry per CDR3 protein, called by TCRdb with MiXCR from the 5' RACE reads. The data show approximately 400,000 distinct CDR3 sequences, 17% seen once. General observations from the study: A TCR beta motif made of about 8 highly homologous variants seemed typical of ankylosing spondylitis blood. Matched ankylosing spondylitis synovial fluid reportedly showed significant enrichment of disease-linked clones.

This CDR3 has 15 residues. Trimming stripped 0 bases from V and 4 bases from J, with 13 bases between. The germline CDR1 and CDR2 sequences are LGHNA and YNFKEQ. The sample was blood, either unsorted or a sorted T cell fraction (not recorded which). The chain carries TRBV4-2 and TRBJ2-7, with D maybe TRBD2 (5 bases). This receptor was identified in a male donor with ankylosing spondylitis. As DNA, the CDR3 is TGTGCCAGCAGCCAAGATCGAGGGAGTGCGTACGAGCAGTACTTC. Protein sequence: CASSQDRGSAYEQYF.